This TCR beta chain originates from a study of T cell changes during pregnancy in multiple sclerosis. This CDR3 region has 14 residues. Germline CDR1 reads MNHEY; CDR2 reads SVGAGI. Trimming cost V 2 bases and J 4 bases; bases outside gene matches: 3. Repertoires were generated with immunoSEQ multiplex PCR, while TCRdb's copy carries only in-frame clones and drops some. The sample lists under 150,000 clones; about 96% were seen once. The sample consisted of peripheral blood, taken after pregnancy. The chain couples TRBV6-5 to TRBJ2-7; 9 bases line up with TRBD1. The clonotype comes from a female donor with multiple sclerosis, enrolled in a pregnancy study. CDR3: CASSYGTGPYEQYF. In DNA, the CDR3 is TGTGCCAGCAGTTACGGGACAGGGCCTTACGAGCAGTACTTC.